This passage covers 26 T cell receptor beta chains from one sample sequenced in a study of beta chain features in type 1 diabetes. The study reverse transcribed the entire isolated RNA, so it sequenced expressed TCRB transcripts. Profiled with immunoSEQ multiplex PCR; TCRdb holds only in-frame clones, not every one. The sample lists hundreds of thousands of clones, about 14% occurring once. The specimen sequenced was naive CD4+ T cells from blood. All receptors derive from a man in his late teens or twenties in good health.

The chain carries TRBV9 and TRBJ2-1; D is uncertain. CDR3 size: 13 residues. Per germline, CDR1 SGDLS and CDR2 YYNGEE. The V end was cut by 0 bases, the J end by 9 bases, with 10 bases between. The CDR3 region has the DNA TGTGCCAGCAGCGTAGAGTGGGTTGGTGAGCAGTTCTTC. Encoded protein: CASSVEWVGEQFF.

This clone was detected only a few times. J is TRBJ2-7 and V is TRBV5-8; D uncertain. The V gene lost 4 bases and the J gene lost 0 bases, with 11 bases spanning the gap. The CDR3 is 14 amino acids. Germline CDR1 reads SGHTS; CDR2 reads YDEGEE. CDR3: CASSRSDPSYEQYF. CDR3 in DNA: TGTGCCAGCAGCCGCTCGGACCCCTCCTACGAGCAGTACTTC.

The chain recombines TRBV30 with TRBJ1-5, with 8 bases fitting TRBD1. J lost 0 bases, V lost 2 bases, and 6 bases had no gene match. This CDR3 region has 16 residues. In germline, CDR1 is GTSNPN, CDR2 SVGIG (reference sequence). The CDR3 bases are TGTGCCTGGAGTCCCCTGGACAGGGATAGCAATCAGCCCCAGCATTTT. This encodes CAWSPLDRDSNQPQHF.

V usage is TRBV4-1 and J usage is TRBJ2-4, with D possibly TRBD1 on 6 matching bases. There are 19 residues in the CDR3. CDR1 is MGHRA, CDR2 YSYEKL, per germline. Trimming stripped 0 bases from V and 1 base from J, with 19 bases between. The CDR3: CASSQDMPVLRGAKNIQYF. The CDR3 nucleotides are TGCGCCAGCAGCCAAGATATGCCCGTGTTGAGGGGGGCCAAAAACATTCAGTACTTC.

Only a few counts were recorded for this clone. This sequence joins TRBV5-1 and TRBJ2-7; 8 bases map to TRBD1. After removal of 2 bases from V and 6 bases from J, the junction contained 4 bases not matched to a gene. Germline V gives CDR1 SGHRS, CDR2 YFSETQ. This CDR3 is 13 amino acids long. The CDR3 DNA sequence: TGCGCCAGCAGCTTCCAGGGGGCGAGCGAGCAGTACTTC. Its protein product is CASSFQGASEQYF.

This clone was observed a handful of times. The chain links TRBV9 to TRBJ2-5; TRBD1 agrees at 8 bases. The germline V gene encodes CDR1 SGDLS and CDR2 YYNGEE. V gave up 4 bases and J gave up 5 bases; unmatched junction bases: 7. The CDR3 has 14 residues. In DNA form, the CDR3 reads TGTGCCAGCAGCCCAGACAGGGGCGGGGAGACCCAGTACTTC. Its protein product is CASSPDRGGETQYF.

This clone was seen at least ten times. This chain joins TRBV9 and TRBJ1-4; TRBD1 matches at 9 bases. The germline V gene has CDR1 SGDLS and CDR2 YYNGEE. The CDR3 runs 15 residues. J lost 5 bases, V lost 2 bases, and 4 bases had no gene match. The CDR3 coding sequence is TGTGCCAGCAGCGTTGCCGGGACAGGGAATGAAAAACTGTTTTTT. This sequence encodes CASSVAGTGNEKLFF.

This clone was detected a few times. This chain uses TRBV29-1 with TRBJ1-2; 9 bases match TRBD1. Germline V CDR1 and CDR2: SQVTM, ANQGSEA. The CDR3 length is 16 residues. V gave up 4 bases and J gave up 5 bases; unmatched junction bases: 14. The CDR3, as DNA: TGCAGCGTTGGGGGGGGACAGGGCTCATCCTATTATGGCTACACCTTC. Protein sequence: CSVGGGQGSSYYGYTF. The whole variable domain, remainder taken from reference TRBV29-1 and TRBJ1-2, is SAVISQKPSRDICQRGTSLTIQCQVDSQVTMMFWYRQQPGQSLTLIATANQGSEATYESGFVIDKFPISRPNLTFSTLTVSNMSPEDSSIYLCSVGGGQGSSYYGYTFGSGTRLTVV.

The chain recombines TRBV6-5 with TRBJ1-4, with TRBD1 matching 11 bases. There are 16 residues in the CDR3. CDR1 and CDR2 from the germline V gene are MNHEY and SVGAGI. V was clipped by 2 bases and J by 8 bases; unmatched bases: 7. CDR3 DNA: TGTGCCAGCAGTTACACTCCGGGACAGGGGGTGGAAAAACTGTTTTTT. As protein: CASSYTPGQGVEKLFF.

In the case of this clone: Other DNA sequences in the sample encode the same CDR3. This rearrangement joins TRBV5-1 to TRBJ1-1; D unclear. This CDR3 has 15 residues. V was cut by 4 bases and J by 0 bases, with 13 bases left in between. From germline, CDR1 is SGHRS and CDR2 YFSETQ. Written as DNA, the CDR3 is TGCGCCAGCAGCCCGAGCGGAGGAATGAACACTGAAGCTTTCTTT. Its protein is CASSPSGGMNTEAFF.

The chain has TRBV4-3 and TRBJ2-7; tentative D call: TRBD1 (6 bases). Germline CDR1 and CDR2: LGHNA and YSLEER. V was pared by 4 bases and J by 0 bases, with 13 bases between. The CDR3 is 15 amino acids. The CDR3 loop is CASSPMNRASYEQYF. The CDR3 nucleotides are TGCGCCAGCAGCCCGATGAACAGGGCCTCCTACGAGCAGTACTTC.

This clone was observed a handful of times. The chain couples TRBV5-4 to TRBJ2-7, with no clear D. This CDR3 region has 12 residues. V was clipped by 0 bases and J by 3 bases, with 4 bases between them. Looked up from germline, CDR1 is SGHNT and CDR2 is YYREEE (reference sequence). The chain's CDR3 is CASSLERYEQYF. The CDR3 nucleotides are TGTGCCAGCAGCTTGGAGCGCTACGAGCAGTACTTC.

The J gene is TRBJ2-1, the V gene TRBV4-3; D perhaps matches TRBD2 (6 bases). The V and J ends lost 4 bases and 2 bases respectively, with 18 bases between them. There are 17 residues in the CDR3. Germline V gene sequence: CDR1 LGHNA, CDR2 YSLEER. CDR3 DNA: TGCGCCAGCAGCCTGGAGACTAGGACTGCTGCCTACAATGAGCAGTTCTTC. Residues: CASSLETRTAAYNEQFF.

This clone was observed a handful of times. This chain connects TRBV7-3 to TRBJ2-7; 11 bases match TRBD1. The CDR3 is 14 amino acids. Losses at the gene ends were 7 bases for V and 3 bases for J; bases not matched to a gene: 5. Looked up from germline, CDR1 is SGHTA and CDR2 is FQGTGA. The CDR3 nucleotides are TGTGCCAGCATCCCGGGACAGGGGGTCTACGAGCAGTACTTC. It encodes CASIPGQGVYEQYF. Combining the CDR3 with reference TRBV7-3 and TRBJ2-7 gives the whole variable domain GAGVSQTPSNKVTEKGKYVELRCDPISGHTALYWYRQSLGQGPEFLIYFQGTGAADDSGLPNDRFFAVRPEGSVSTLKIQRTERGDSAVYLCASIPGQGVYEQYFGPGTRLTVT.

In DNA form, the CDR3 reads TGTGCCAGCAACTCACTAGCGGAGTACAAAAACATTCAGTACTTC. Protein: CASNSLAEYKNIQYF. This sequence joins TRBV11-2 and TRBJ2-4, with 8 bases fitting TRBD2. The CDR3 extends over 15 amino acids. Trimming at V came to 7 bases and at J to 3 bases, leaving 8 bases not matched to a gene. Germline CDR1 is SGHAT and CDR2 is FQNNGV.

V is TRBV29-1 and J is TRBJ1-1, with unresolved D. CDR3 length equals 13 residues. V was trimmed by 7 bases and J by 0 bases, leaving 12 bases between them. CDR1 and CDR2 from the germline V gene are SQVTM and ANQGSEA. CDR3 sequence: CSAGAGMNTEAFF. CDR3 sequence (DNA): TGCAGCGCAGGTGCTGGGATGAACACTGAAGCTTTCTTT. Based on the CDR3 plus reference TRBV29-1 and TRBJ1-1, the full variable domain is SAVISQKPSRDICQRGTSLTIQCQVDSQVTMMFWYRQQPGQSLTLIATANQGSEATYESGFVIDKFPISRPNLTFSTLTVSNMSPEDSSIYLCSAGAGMNTEAFFGQGTRLTVV.

This clone was observed a handful of times. V is TRBV4-2 and J is TRBJ1-5; a weak D match, TRBD1 (5 bases). CDR1 is LGHNA and CDR2 is YNFKEQ in the germline V gene. V was trimmed by 0 bases and J by 6 bases, leaving 15 bases between them. The CDR3 spans 16 residues. This CDR3 is CASSQDLKGGGQPQHF. In nucleotides, the CDR3 is TGTGCCAGCAGCCAAGATCTGAAAGGCGGGGGTCAGCCCCAGCATTTT.

This clone was recorded a few times. The rearrangement uses TRBV4-1 and TRBJ1-4; no clear D. Germline-derived CDR1 and CDR2 are MGHRA and YSYEKL. Trimming shortened V by 3 bases and J by 0 bases, and 11 bases separated the two germline ends. The CDR3 extends over 16 amino acids. CDR3 DNA sequence: TGCGCCAGCAGCCAGGGTACCGGGACAACTAATGAAAAACTGTTTTTT. Protein: CASSQGTGTTNEKLFF.

This clone showed up just a few times. V gene TRBV4-2 combines with J gene TRBJ2-3; TRBD2 agrees at 10 bases. The CDR3 contains 17 residues. The germline V gene has CDR1 LGHNA and CDR2 YNFKEQ. With V trimmed by 1 base and J by 2 bases, 6 bases remained unmatched. The DNA for the CDR3 is TGTGCCAGCAGCCAAGGTCCTAGCGGGAGTAACACAGATACGCAGTATTTT. This translates into CASSQGPSGSNTDTQYF.

J is TRBJ2-1 and V is TRBV4-2; TRBD2 aligns across 8 bases. CDR3 length: 15 residues. Germline loops: CDR1 LGHNA, CDR2 YNFKEQ. Trimming at V came to 0 bases and at J to 4 bases, leaving 2 bases not matched to a gene. CDR3 residues: CASSQDRGGYNEQFF. CDR3 coding DNA: TGTGCCAGCAGCCAAGATCGGGGGGGTTACAATGAGCAGTTCTTC.

There are a few counts of this clone. The chain has TRBV20-1 and TRBJ2-1; D may be TRBD2 (6 bases). Trimming took 6 bases from V and 10 from J, leaving 10 bases between them. Germline V gene sequence: CDR1 DFQATT, CDR2 SNEGSKA (reference sequence). The length of the CDR3 is 10 residues. CDR3 sequence (DNA): TGCAGTGCCCCGGAGGGAGAGCAGTTCTTC. Its protein product is CSAPEGEQFF.

The chain carries TRBV9 and TRBJ2-7; D possibly corresponds to TRBD2 (6 bases). V dropped 7 bases and J dropped 2 bases, with 13 bases sitting between them. The germline CDR1 and CDR2 sequences are SGDLS and YYNGEE. CDR3 length: 13 amino acids. CDR3 residues: CASGSGGAYEQYF. CDR3 in DNA: TGTGCCAGCGGTAGCGGAGGGGCCTACGAGCAGTACTTC.

In regard to this clone: The same CDR3 also results from other DNA sequences found in this sample. J is TRBJ1-2 and V is TRBV7-3, with 8 bases aligning to TRBD1. Germline loops: CDR1 SGHTA, CDR2 FQGTGA. The CDR3 is 15 amino acids. V lost 2 bases to trimming and J lost 4 bases; unmatched junction nucleotides: 6. CDR3 coding DNA: TGTGCCAGCAGCTTAGGGCAGGGGGCGTCCTATGGCTACACCTTC. Its translation is CASSLGQGASYGYTF.

The chain carries TRBV4-2 and TRBJ2-3, with 8 bases matching TRBD2. V gave up 0 bases and J gave up 6 bases; unmatched junction bases: 8. The germline V gene encodes CDR1 LGHNA and CDR2 YNFKEQ. The CDR3 is 16 residues long. Here the CDR3 reads CASSQESGGSYDTQYF. The CDR3 DNA reads as TGTGCCAGCAGCCAAGAGAGCGGGGGCAGTTATGATACGCAGTATTTT.

V is TRBV11-2 and J is TRBJ2-3, with D uncertain. CDR3 length equals 13 residues. Germline assignment: CDR1 SGHAT and CDR2 FQNNGV. V shed 4 bases and J shed 6 bases, with 11 bases lying between them. The CDR3 region has the DNA TGTGCCAGCAGCTCATCCCGTACGGATACGCAGTATTTT. This sequence encodes CASSSSRTDTQYF.

The chain recombines TRBV20-1 with TRBJ2-7; D gene unclear. The germline V gene has CDR1 DFQATT and CDR2 SNEGSKA (reference sequence). The CDR3 has 9 residues. V was clipped by 3 bases and J by 6 bases, with 3 bases between them. The DNA for the CDR3 is TGCAGTGCTAGGTTCGAGCAGTACTTC. Its protein is CSARFEQYF.